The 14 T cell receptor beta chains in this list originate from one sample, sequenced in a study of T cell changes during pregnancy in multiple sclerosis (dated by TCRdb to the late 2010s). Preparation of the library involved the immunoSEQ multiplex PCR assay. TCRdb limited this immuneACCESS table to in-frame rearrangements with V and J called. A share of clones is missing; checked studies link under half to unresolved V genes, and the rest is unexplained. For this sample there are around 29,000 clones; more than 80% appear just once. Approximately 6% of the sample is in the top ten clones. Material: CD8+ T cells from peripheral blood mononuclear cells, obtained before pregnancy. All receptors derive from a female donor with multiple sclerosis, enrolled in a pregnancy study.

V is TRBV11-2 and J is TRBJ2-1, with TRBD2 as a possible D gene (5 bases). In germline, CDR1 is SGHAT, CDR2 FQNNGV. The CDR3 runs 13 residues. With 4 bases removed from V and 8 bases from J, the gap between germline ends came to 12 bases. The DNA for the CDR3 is TGTGCCAGCAGCTCTGAAGGGCGGGATGAGCAGTTCTTC. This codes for CASSSEGRDEQFF.

The CDR3 sequence: CASSPRGGETQYF. CDR3 bases: TGTGCCAGCAGCCCCAGGGGCGGAGAGACCCAGTACTTC. The chain uses TRBV7-9 and TRBJ2-5, with D perhaps TRBD1 (6 bases). The CDR3 has 13 amino acids. Germline V gives CDR1 SEHNR, CDR2 FQNEAQ (reference sequence). With 5 bases removed from V and 4 bases from J, the gap between germline ends came to 11 bases.

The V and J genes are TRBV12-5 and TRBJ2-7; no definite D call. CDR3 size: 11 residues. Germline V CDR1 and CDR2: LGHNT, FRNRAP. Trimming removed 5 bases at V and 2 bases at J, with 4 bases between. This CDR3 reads CASGQTYEQYF. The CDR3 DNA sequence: TGTGCTAGTGGTCAAACCTACGAGCAGTACTTC.

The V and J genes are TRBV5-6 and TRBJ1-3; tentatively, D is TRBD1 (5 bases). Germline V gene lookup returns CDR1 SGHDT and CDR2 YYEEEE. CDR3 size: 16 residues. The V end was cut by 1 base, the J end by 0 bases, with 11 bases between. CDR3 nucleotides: TGTGCCAGCAGCTTGTGGGGGGGAGGCTCTGGAAACACCATATATTTT. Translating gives CASSLWGGGSGNTIYF.

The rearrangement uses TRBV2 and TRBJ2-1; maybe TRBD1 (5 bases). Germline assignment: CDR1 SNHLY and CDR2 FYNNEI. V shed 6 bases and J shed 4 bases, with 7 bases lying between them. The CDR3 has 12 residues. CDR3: CASRGRYNEQFF. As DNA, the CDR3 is TGTGCCAGCAGGGGGCGATACAATGAGCAGTTCTTC.

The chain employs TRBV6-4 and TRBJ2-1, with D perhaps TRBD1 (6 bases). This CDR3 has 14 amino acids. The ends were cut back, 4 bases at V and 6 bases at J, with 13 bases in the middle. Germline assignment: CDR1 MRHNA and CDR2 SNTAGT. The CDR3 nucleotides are TGTGCCAGCAGTGGGGGGCCCGAGGGCAATGAGCAGTTCTTC. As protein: CASSGGPEGNEQFF.

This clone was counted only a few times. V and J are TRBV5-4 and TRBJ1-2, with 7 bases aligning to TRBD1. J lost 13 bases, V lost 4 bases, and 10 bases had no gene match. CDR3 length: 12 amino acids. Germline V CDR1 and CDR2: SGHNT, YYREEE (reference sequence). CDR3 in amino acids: CASSIGTEDFTF. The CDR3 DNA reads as TGTGCCAGCAGCATAGGGACAGAAGATTTCACCTTC.

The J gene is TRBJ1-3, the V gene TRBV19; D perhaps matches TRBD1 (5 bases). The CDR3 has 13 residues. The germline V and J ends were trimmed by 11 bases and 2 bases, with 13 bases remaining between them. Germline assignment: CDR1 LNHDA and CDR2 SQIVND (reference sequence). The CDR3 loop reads CAPRGRAGNTIYF. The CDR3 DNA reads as TGTGCCCCTAGGGGCAGGGCTGGAAACACCATATATTTT.

The CDR3 nucleotides read TGCGCCAGCAGCTTGACTGGACTCAACAAAGATGAGCAGTTCTTC. It is translated as CASSLTGLNKDEQFF. The rearrangement uses TRBV5-1 and TRBJ2-1; TRBD2 might be the D (5 bases). Trimming shortened V by 1 base and J by 8 bases, and 16 bases separated the two germline ends. CDR3 length: 15 residues. CDR1 is SGHRS, CDR2 YFSETQ, per germline.

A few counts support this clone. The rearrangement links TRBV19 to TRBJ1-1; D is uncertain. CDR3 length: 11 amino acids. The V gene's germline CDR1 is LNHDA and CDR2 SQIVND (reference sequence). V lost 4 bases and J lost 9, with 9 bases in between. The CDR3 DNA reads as TGTGCCAGTAGTACGACACTCAAAGCTTTCTTT. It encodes CASSTTLKAFF.

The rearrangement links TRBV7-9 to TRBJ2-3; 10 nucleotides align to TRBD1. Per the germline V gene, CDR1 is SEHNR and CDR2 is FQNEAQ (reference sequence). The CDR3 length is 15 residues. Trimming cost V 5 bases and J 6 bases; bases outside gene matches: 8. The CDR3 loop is CASSPGTGAGDTQYF. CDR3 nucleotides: TGTGCCAGCAGCCCTGGGACAGGGGCAGGCGATACGCAGTATTTT.

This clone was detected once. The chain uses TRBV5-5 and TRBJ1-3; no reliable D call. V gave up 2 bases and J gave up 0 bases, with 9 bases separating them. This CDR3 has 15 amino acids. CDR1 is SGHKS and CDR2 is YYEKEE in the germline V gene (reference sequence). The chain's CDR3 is CASSFYRGSGNTIYF. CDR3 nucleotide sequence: TGTGCCAGCAGCTTTTATAGAGGCTCTGGAAACACCATATATTTT.

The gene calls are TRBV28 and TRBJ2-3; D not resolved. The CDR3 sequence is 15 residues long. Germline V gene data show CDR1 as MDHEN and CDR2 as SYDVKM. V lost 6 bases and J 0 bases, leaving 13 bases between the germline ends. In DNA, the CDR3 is TGTGCCAGCAGCCCCGGTGTTGATAGCACAGATACGCAGTATTTT. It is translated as CASSPGVDSTDTQYF.

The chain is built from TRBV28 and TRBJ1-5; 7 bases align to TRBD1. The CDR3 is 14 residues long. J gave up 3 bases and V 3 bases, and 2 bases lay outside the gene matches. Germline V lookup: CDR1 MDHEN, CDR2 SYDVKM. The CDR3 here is CASSFDRVNQPQHF. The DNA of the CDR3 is TGTGCCAGCAGTTTCGACAGGGTCAATCAGCCCCAGCATTTT.